A selection of T cell receptor beta chains follows, all from one sample in a study of blood T cell repertoires in COVID-19. Assay: immunoSEQ multiplex PCR; the TCRdb copy retains only in-frame clones and omits some. The sample lists 150,000 or so clones; around nine tenths were seen once. Specimen: peripheral blood. These receptors all come from a man aged 50-60 years with acute or convalescent COVID-19. Each CDR3 is given with its conserved first and last residue. A D gene is named only where the DNA matches it firmly. Rows may omit the clone size; those that give it use once, few, many or a size class.

size,J,D,V,CDR3,DNA
-,TRBJ2-3,-,TRBV7-3,CASSLTGVTDTQYF,TGTGCCAGCAGCTTAACAGGGGTTACAGATACGCAGTATTTT
-,TRBJ2-4,TRBD2,TRBV3-1/TRBV3-2,CASSQASGRKEYIQYF,TGTGCCAGCAGCCAAGCTAGCGGGAGGAAGGAGTACATTCAGTACTTC
-,TRBJ2-1,-,TRBV7-3,CASSLASVVYNEQFF,TGTGCCAGCAGCTTAGCGTCCGTGGTTTACAATGAGCAGTTCTTC
-,TRBJ1-4,TRBD1,TRBV28,CASSSPGTGNEKLFF,TGTGCCAGCAGTAGCCCCGGGACAGGGAACGAAAAACTGTTTTTT
-,TRBJ1-5,TRBD1,TRBV3-1/TRBV3-2,CASSQGRIRGQDTPQPQHF,TGTGCCAGCAGCCAAGGTCGGATACGCGGACAGGACACACCTCAGCCCCAGCATTTT
-,TRBJ2-2,-,TRBV7-3,CASSGPGTGELFF,TGTGCCAGCAGCGGCCCCGGGACCGGGGAGCTGTTTTTT
-,TRBJ2-2,TRBD2,TRBV7-3,CASSLGRGQNTGELFF,TGTGCCAGCAGCCTCGGGAGGGGCCAGAACACCGGGGAGCTGTTTTTT
once,TRBJ2-3,-,TRBV7-2,CASSLSLRSRPHTDTQYF,TGTGCCAGCAGCTTATCCCTCAGGTCCAGACCGCACACAGATACGCAGTATTTT
-,TRBJ1-1,-,TRBV19,CASSIASTEAFF,TGTGCCAGTAGTATAGCGAGCACTGAAGCTTTCTTT
once,TRBJ2-7,-,TRBV7-9,CASSLEVGFREQYF,TGTGCCAGCAGCCTAGAGGTCGGGTTTCGCGAGCAGTACTTC
-,TRBJ1-5,-,TRBV10-2,CASSGGQGQPQHF,TGCGCCAGCAGTGGAGGTCAGGGCCAGCCCCAGCATTTT
-,TRBJ2-5,TRBD1,TRBV6-6,CASNGQGAEETQYF,TGTGCCAGCAATGGACAGGGGGCAGAAGAGACCCAGTACTTC
-,TRBJ2-3,TRBD2,TRBV4-1,CASSPFMATSGSTDTQYF,TGCGCCAGCAGCCCCTTCATGGCTACTAGCGGGAGTACAGATACGCAGTATTTT
-,TRBJ1-5,-,TRBV2,CASSAGEGQPQHF,TGTGCCAGCAGCGCAGGGGAGGGTCAGCCCCAGCATTTT
-,TRBJ1-5,-,TRBV27,CASSLIRGGPGNQPQHF,TGTGCCAGCAGTTTGATTCGGGGGGGGCCAGGCAATCAGCCCCAGCATTTT
-,TRBJ1-4,TRBD1,TRBV3-1/TRBV3-2,CASSLRAQGANEKLFF,TGTGCCAGCAGCCTGAGGGCCCAGGGGGCTAATGAAAAACTGTTTTTT
-,TRBJ1-1,TRBD1,TRBV10-3,CATTGTERTEAFF,TGTGCCACGACCGGGACAGAGAGGACTGAAGCTTTCTTT
-,TRBJ1-5,-,TRBV5-6,CASSLGPGGQPQHF,TGTGCCAGCAGCTTGGGGCCAGGAGGCCAGCCCCAGCATTTT
-,TRBJ2-1,-,TRBV4-1,CASSRGGLGYNEQFF,TGCGCCAGCAGCCGAGGGGGTCTGGGGTACAATGAGCAGTTCTTC
-,TRBJ2-1,TRBD2,TRBV7-3,CASSLDSGSDEQFF,TGTGCCAGCAGCTTAGATAGCGGGAGCGATGAGCAGTTCTTC
-,TRBJ2-7,-,TRBV14,CASSPIDSVSYEQYF,TGTGCCAGCAGTCCTATAGACAGCGTCTCCTACGAGCAGTACTTC
-,TRBJ1-5,TRBD1,TRBV2,CASRRGLSNQPQHF,TGTGCCAGCAGGAGGGGGCTTAGCAATCAGCCCCAGCATTTT
once,TRBJ1-2,TRBD1,TRBV25-1,CASSVDGRGYGYTF,TGTGCCAGCAGTGTGGACGGCAGGGGGTATGGCTACACCTTC
-,TRBJ2-1,-,TRBV6-1,CASSELGSYNEQFF,TGTGCCAGCAGTGAACTCGGTTCCTACAATGAGCAGTTCTTC
-,TRBJ2-3,TRBD1,TRBV7-9,CASSPQRDRGTDTQYF,TGTGCCAGCAGCCCACAACGGGACAGGGGCACAGATACGCAGTATTTT
-,TRBJ1-5,-,TRBV7-8,CASSLRLTADGDQPQHF,TGTGCCAGCAGCTTAAGGCTAACCGCGGACGGGGATCAGCCCCAGCATTTT
-,TRBJ2-6,-,TRBV6-1,CASSEAGSGANVLTF,TGTGCCAGCAGTGAGGCGGGCTCTGGGGCCAACGTCCTGACTTTC
-,TRBJ2-1,-,TRBV7-8,CASSGRTPLGYNEQFF,TGTGCCAGCAGCGGCAGGACTCCTTTGGGTTACAATGAGCAGTTCTTC
-,TRBJ1-5,-,TRBV21-1,CASIDDRLNQPQHF,TGTGCCAGCATTGACGACAGGCTCAATCAGCCCCAGCATTTT
-,TRBJ1-4,-,TRBV19,CASSIGQAATNEKLFF,TGTGCCAGTAGTATAGGGCAGGCAGCAACTAATGAAAAACTGTTTTTT
-,TRBJ2-3,-,TRBV7-3,CASSEQGSGTDTQYF,TGTGCCAGCAGCGAACAGGGTTCCGGCACAGATACGCAGTATTTT
-,TRBJ2-7,TRBD2,TRBV11-2,CASSGRAYEQYF,TGTGCCAGCAGCGGGAGGGCCTACGAGCAGTACTTC
-,TRBJ2-1,TRBD1,TRBV7-9,CASRRTGEPEQFF,TGTGCCAGCAGACGGACAGGGGAACCTGAGCAGTTCTTC